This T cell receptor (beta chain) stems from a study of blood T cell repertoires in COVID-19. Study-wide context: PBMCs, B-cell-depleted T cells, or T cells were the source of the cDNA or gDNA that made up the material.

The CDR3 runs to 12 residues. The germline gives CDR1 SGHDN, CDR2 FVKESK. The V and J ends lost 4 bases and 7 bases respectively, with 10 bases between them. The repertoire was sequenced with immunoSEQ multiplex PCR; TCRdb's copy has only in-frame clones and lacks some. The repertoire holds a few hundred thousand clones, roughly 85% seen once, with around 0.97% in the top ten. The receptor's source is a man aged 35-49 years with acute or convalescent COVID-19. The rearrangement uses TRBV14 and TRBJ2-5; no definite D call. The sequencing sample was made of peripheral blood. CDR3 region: CASSPEFGTQYF. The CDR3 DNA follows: TGTGCCAGCAGCCCTGAGTTCGGGACCCAGTACTTC.